A selection of T cell receptor beta chains follows, all from one sample in a study of graft-versus-host responses after intestinal transplantation. Assay: immunoSEQ multiplex PCR; the TCRdb copy retains only in-frame clones and omits some. The sample lists some 85,000 clones, around 92% occurring once. Their specific antigens are unknown. Specimen: unstimulated CD8+ T cells sorted from spleen or lymph node cells, collected before transplant. The receptors were gathered from a human donor who was the organ donor for an intestinal transplant. Both conserved end residues are part of each CDR3. Fields, in order: D gene, V gene, J gene, CDR3 protein, CDR3 DNA. A D gene is named only where the DNA matches it firmly.

D gene: TRBD1; V gene: TRBV5-1; J gene: TRBJ2-7; CDR3 protein: CASSTGQGGGYEQYF; CDR3 DNA: TGCGCCAGCAGCACCGGACAGGGTGGGGGGTACGAGCAGTACTTC
D gene: TRBD1; V gene: TRBV4-3; J gene: TRBJ1-4; CDR3 protein: CASSQSSRDRVWGWNEKLFF; CDR3 DNA: TGCGCCAGCAGCCAAAGTTCCAGGGACAGGGTTTGGGGGTGGAATGAAAAACTGTTTTTT
D gene: -; V gene: TRBV9; J gene: TRBJ1-1; CDR3 protein: CASSVDPDQATEAFF; CDR3 DNA: TGTGCCAGCAGCGTAGATCCCGACCAGGCCACTGAAGCTTTCTTT
D gene: -; V gene: TRBV7-9; J gene: TRBJ2-7; CDR3 protein: CASSLGPGLLVYEQYF; CDR3 DNA: TGTGCCAGCAGCTTAGGCCCAGGGCTCTTGGTCTACGAGCAGTACTTC
D gene: TRBD1; V gene: TRBV27; J gene: TRBJ1-5; CDR3 protein: CASSRTGNQPQHF; CDR3 DNA: TGTGCCAGCAGTCGGACAGGGAATCAGCCCCAGCATTTT
D gene: -; V gene: TRBV28; J gene: TRBJ1-2; CDR3 protein: CASSPTEQLPIDGYTF; CDR3 DNA: TGTGCCAGCAGTCCCACAGAACAACTCCCCATAGACGGCTACACCTTC
D gene: -; V gene: TRBV12-5; J gene: TRBJ2-3; CDR3 protein: CASEADTQYF; CDR3 DNA: TGTGCTAGCGAGGCAGATACGCAGTATTTT
D gene: TRBD1; V gene: TRBV27; J gene: TRBJ1-1; CDR3 protein: CASSYRTGDTEAFF; CDR3 DNA: TGTGCCAGCAGTTACCGGACAGGGGACACTGAAGCTTTCTTT
D gene: -; V gene: TRBV10-1; J gene: TRBJ2-5; CDR3 protein: CASSEGTPQPQETQYF; CDR3 DNA: TGCGCCAGCAGCGAAGGGACTCCGCAGCCACAAGAGACCCAGTACTTC
D gene: TRBD1; V gene: TRBV10-3; J gene: TRBJ1-2; CDR3 protein: CAISEGWKGGGYTF; CDR3 DNA: TGTGCCATCAGTGAAGGTTGGAAAGGGGGCGGCTACACCTTC
D gene: TRBD2; V gene: TRBV9; J gene: TRBJ2-1; CDR3 protein: CASSAAGGFYNEQFF; CDR3 DNA: TGTGCCAGCAGTGCAGCGGGGGGATTTTACAATGAGCAGTTCTTC
D gene: -; V gene: TRBV9; J gene: TRBJ2-3; CDR3 protein: CASTPFKASTDTQYF; CDR3 DNA: TGTGCCAGCACACCGTTTAAAGCGAGCACAGATACGCAGTATTTT